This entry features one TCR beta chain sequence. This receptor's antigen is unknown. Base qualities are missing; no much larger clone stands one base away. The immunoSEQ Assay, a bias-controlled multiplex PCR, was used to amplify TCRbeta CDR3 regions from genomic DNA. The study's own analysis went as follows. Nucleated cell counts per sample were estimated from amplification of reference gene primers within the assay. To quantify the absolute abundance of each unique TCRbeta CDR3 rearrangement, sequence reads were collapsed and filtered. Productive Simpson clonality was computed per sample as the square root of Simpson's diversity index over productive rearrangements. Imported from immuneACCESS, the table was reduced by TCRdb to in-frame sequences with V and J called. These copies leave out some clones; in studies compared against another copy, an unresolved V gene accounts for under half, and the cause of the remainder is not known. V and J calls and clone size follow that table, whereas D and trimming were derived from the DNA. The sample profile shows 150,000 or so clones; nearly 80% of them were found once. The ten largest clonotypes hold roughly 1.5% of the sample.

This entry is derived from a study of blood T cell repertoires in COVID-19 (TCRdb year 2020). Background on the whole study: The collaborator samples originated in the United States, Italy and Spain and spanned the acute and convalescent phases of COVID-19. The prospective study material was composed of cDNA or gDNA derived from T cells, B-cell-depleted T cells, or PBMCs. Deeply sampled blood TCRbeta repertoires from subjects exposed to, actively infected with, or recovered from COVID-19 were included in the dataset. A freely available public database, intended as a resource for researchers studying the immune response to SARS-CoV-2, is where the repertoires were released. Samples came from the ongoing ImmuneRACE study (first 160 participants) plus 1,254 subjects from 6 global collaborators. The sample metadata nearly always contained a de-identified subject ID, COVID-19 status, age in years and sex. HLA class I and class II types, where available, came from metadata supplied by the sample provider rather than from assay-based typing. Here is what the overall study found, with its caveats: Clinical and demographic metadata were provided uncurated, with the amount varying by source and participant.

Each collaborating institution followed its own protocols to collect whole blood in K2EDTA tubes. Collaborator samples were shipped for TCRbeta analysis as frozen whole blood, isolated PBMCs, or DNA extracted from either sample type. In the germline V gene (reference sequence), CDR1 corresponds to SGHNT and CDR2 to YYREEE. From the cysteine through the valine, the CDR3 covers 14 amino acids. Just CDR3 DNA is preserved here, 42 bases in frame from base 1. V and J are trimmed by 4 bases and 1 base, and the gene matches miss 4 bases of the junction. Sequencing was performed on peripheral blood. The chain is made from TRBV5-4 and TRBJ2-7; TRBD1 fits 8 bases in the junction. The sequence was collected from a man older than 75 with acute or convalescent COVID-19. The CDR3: CASSEQGVSYEQYV. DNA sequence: TGTGCCAGCAGCGAACAGGGGGTTTCCTACGAGCAGTACGTC.